The 14 T cell receptor beta chains presented below share a single source sample, sequenced in a study of radiation and T cells in renal cell carcinoma. Time point noted: blood 2 weeks post-SBRT. Stated treatment: 15 Gy SBRT to primary tumor, nephrectomy 4 weeks later. TCRdb's table, derived via immunoSEQ multiplex PCR, lists solely in-frame clones and lacks some. Here the sample spans 70,000 to 90,000 clones, 80% to 90% being singletons. Sequenced here: blood, sampled from a patient whose treatment included radiotherapy and nephrectomy. These receptor sequences come from a woman in her fifties or sixties with renal cell carcinoma.

The sample holds one count of this clone. The CDR3 DNA is TGTGCCAGCAGCGTAGGGGTGACGGGAGGTGGTGATACGCAGTATTTT. Protein: CASSVGVTGGGDTQYF. The V call is TRBV9, the J call TRBJ2-3; TRBD2 aligns across 7 bases. The CDR3 is 16 amino acids. In germline, CDR1 is SGDLS, CDR2 YYNGEE. Losses at the gene ends were 0 bases for V and 6 bases for J; bases not matched to a gene: 10.

The CDR3, as DNA: TGTGCCAGCAGTCTCGGTCCCACTGCCGACTATGGCTACACCTTC. It is translated as CASSLGPTADYGYTF. This rearrangement joins TRBV9 to TRBJ1-2; no reliable D call. Looked up from germline, CDR1 is SGDLS and CDR2 is YYNGEE. CDR3 size: 15 residues. V lost 5 bases and J 3 bases, leaving 17 bases between the germline ends. Filled out from reference TRBV9 and TRBJ1-2, the complete variable domain reads DSGVTQTPKHLITATGQRVTLRCSPRSGDLSVYWYQQSLDQGLQFLIQYYNGEERAKGNILERFSAQQFPDLHSELNLSSLELGDSALYFCASSLGPTADYGYTFGSGTRLTVV.

The genes are TRBV28 and TRBJ2-6, with 8 bases that match TRBD2. With 6 bases clipped from V and 0 bases from J, the junction kept 4 bases outside the gene matches. The CDR3 extends over 16 amino acids. Germline-derived CDR1 and CDR2 are MDHEN and SYDVKM. CDR3 coding DNA: TGTGCCAGCAGACCCCGGGGGGGCTCTGGGGCCAACGTCCTGACTTTC. Protein sequence: CASRPRGGSGANVLTF.

This clone was counted only a few times. The chain couples TRBV27 to TRBJ1-5, with D maybe TRBD1 (6 bases). The V gene lost 4 bases and the J gene lost 6 bases, with 10 bases spanning the gap. From germline, CDR1 is MNHEY and CDR2 SMNVEV (reference sequence). This CDR3 is built from 13 residues. CDR3: CASSWTAAQPQHF. CDR3 DNA sequence: TGTGCCAGCAGTTGGACAGCGGCTCAGCCCCAGCATTTT.

CDR3 sequence: CASSLRTGPTEAFF. The CDR3 DNA is TGTGCCAGCAGCTTGAGGACAGGGCCCACTGAAGCTTTCTTT. The chain carries TRBV7-8 and TRBJ1-1; 8 bases align to TRBD1. The CDR3 has 14 amino acids. From germline, CDR1 is SGHVS and CDR2 FQNEAQ. The V gene end was trimmed by 3 bases and the J gene end by 4 bases; junction bases not matched to a gene: 4.

The gene calls are TRBV11-2 and TRBJ2-4; no firm D call. The CDR3 is 13 amino acids. Trimming took off 0 bases at V and 7 bases at J, with 7 bases between the two ends. The germline CDR1 and CDR2 sequences are SGHAT and FQNNGV. The CDR3 sequence: CASSLDAMNIQYF. CDR3 sequence (DNA): TGTGCCAGCAGCTTAGACGCTATGAACATTCAGTACTTC. Filled out from reference TRBV11-2 and TRBJ2-4, the complete variable domain reads EAGVAQSPRYKIIEKRQSVAFWCNPISGHATLYWYQQILGQGPKLLIQFQNNGVVDDSQLPKDRFSAERLKGVDSTLKIQPAKLEDSAVYLCASSLDAMNIQYFGAGTRLSVL.

The chain uses TRBV28 and TRBJ2-1, with D maybe TRBD1 (5 bases). The CDR3 contains 14 residues. Trimming left V 3 bases short and J 7 bases short, with 13 bases between. The V gene's germline CDR1 is MDHEN and CDR2 SYDVKM. This CDR3 is CASSFGGARNEQFF. In nucleotides, the CDR3 is TGTGCCAGCAGTTTTGGTGGGGCCCGGAATGAGCAGTTCTTC. Using reference TRBV28 and TRBJ2-1 for the parts outside the CDR3, the full variable domain is DVKVTQSSRYLVKRTGEKVFLECVQDMDHENMFWYRQDPGLGLRLIYFSYDVKMKEKGDIPEGYSVSREKKERFSLILESASTNQTSMYLCASSFGGARNEQFFGPGTRLTVL.

The rearrangement links TRBV5-4 to TRBJ2-2, with D tentatively TRBD1 (6 bases). V lost 0 bases and J lost 4, with 16 bases in between. The CDR3 covers 17 residues. CDR1 is SGHNT and CDR2 is YYREEE in the germline V gene (reference sequence). The CDR3 here is CASSLAVVRGSTGELFF. The CDR3 region has the DNA TGTGCCAGCAGCTTGGCCGTCGTCAGGGGAAGCACCGGGGAGCTGTTTTTT.

V is TRBV5-1 and J is TRBJ2-5, with 11 nucleotides matching TRBD1. CDR3 size: 16 residues. Germline V gene data show CDR1 as SGHRS and CDR2 as YFSETQ. Trimming at V came to 4 bases and at J to 4 bases, leaving 9 bases not matched to a gene. The CDR3 sequence: CASSPYAGTGGETQYF. Here the CDR3 DNA reads TGCGCCAGCAGCCCCTACGCCGGGACAGGGGGAGAGACCCAGTACTTC.

The rearrangement uses TRBV19 and TRBJ2-3; D is possibly TRBD2 (6 bases). CDR1 and CDR2 (germline): LNHDA, SQIVND (reference sequence). With 6 bases removed from V and 2 bases from J, the gap between germline ends came to 12 bases. CDR3 length: 14 residues. As DNA, the CDR3 is TGTGCCAGTAGCCGACTAGGTATCACAGATACGCAGTATTTT. This sequence encodes CASSRLGITDTQYF.

The CDR3 nucleotides are TGTGCCGGGACAGGTCGGGATGGCTACACCTTC. It encodes CAGTGRDGYTF. The chain recombines TRBV6-5 with TRBJ1-2; 8 bases fit TRBD1. CDR3 length: 11 residues. Per the germline V gene, CDR1 is MNHEY and CDR2 is SVGAGI. V gave up 11 bases and J gave up 6 bases; unmatched junction bases: 5.

The J gene is TRBJ2-5, the V gene TRBV2; D is unresolved. Germline CDR1 reads SNHLY; CDR2 reads FYNNEI. V was trimmed by 4 bases and J by 5 bases, leaving 8 bases between them. The CDR3 is 12 amino acids. CDR3 residues: CASSVGRETQYF. The CDR3 nucleotides read TGTGCCAGCAGTGTAGGCCGGGAGACCCAGTACTTC.

This chain links TRBV28 with TRBJ1-2, with TRBD1 identical over 9 bases. This CDR3 comprises 15 residues. Unmatched junction bases numbered 4, after V lost 4 bases and J lost 1 base. The V gene's germline CDR1 is MDHEN and CDR2 SYDVKM. The CDR3, as DNA: TGTGCCAGCAGTTCACCGGGACAGGGTAACTATGGCTACACCTTC. The encoded protein is CASSSPGQGNYGYTF.

The chain combines TRBV5-5 with TRBJ1-1, with D perhaps TRBD1 (5 bases). The germline V gene encodes CDR1 SGHKS and CDR2 YYEKEE (reference sequence). This CDR3 has 15 amino acids. The V end was cut by 0 bases, the J end by 11 bases, with 20 bases between. The CDR3 region has the DNA TGTGCCAGCAGCTTGGCGGGGGAAGTCCCAGATAGGGCTTTCTTT. This gives the protein CASSLAGEVPDRAFF.